This T cell receptor beta chain came from a study of early T cells in non-severe SARS-CoV-2 infection. Study as a whole: RNA in bulk from unsorted whole blood was sequenced, and chains were unpaired.

The CDR3 contains 12 residues. Germline CDR1 is MNHEY and CDR2 is SVGEGT. The V and J ends lost 0 bases and 9 bases respectively, with 6 bases between them. Unique molecular identifiers (one per individual cDNA molecule) were attached. TCRdb passed the 5' RACE reads through MiXCR, listing each CDR3 protein once. Of tens of thousands of distinct CDR3 sequences detected, 10% appear once; the ten largest clones hold roughly a sixth. Study-level results: The VDJdb matching leaned toward anti-spike CD8 responses and overlooked private and CD4 specificities.

A remark on this clonotype: Antigen unknown.

The chain combines TRBV6-2 or TRBV6-3 with TRBJ2-1; D unresolved. Sequencing used whole blood, obtained at baseline. The TCR was taken from an adult who was a healthcare worker with PCR-confirmed SARS-CoV-2 infection or an uninfected control (not recorded which). The CDR3 sequence is CASSYSVGEQFF. Here the CDR3 DNA reads TGTGCCAGCAGTTACTCGGTGGGTGAGCAGTTCTTC.